These 29 T cell receptor beta chains were all obtained from the same sample, sequenced in a study of T cell responses to AZD1222 COVID-19 vaccine. The table came from immunoSEQ multiplex PCR; TCRdb's copy has only in-frame clones and leaves some out. The sample has roughly 150,000 clones; 87% are singletons. Sequenced here: peripheral blood, sampled 28 days after the second AZD1222 dose. The receptors derive from an adult who received the AZD1222 COVID-19 vaccine.

The chain uses TRBV7-6 and TRBJ1-1; a weak D match, TRBD1 (5 bases). The CDR3 has 14 amino acids. The V gene's germline CDR1 is SGHVS and CDR2 FNYEAQ. Trimming removed 1 base from V and 6 bases from J, with 12 bases in between. The CDR3 DNA sequence: TGTGCCAGCAGCTTAGGAGGTTCGGGGGCTGAAGCTTTCTTT. Translation gives CASSLGGSGAEAFF.

The chain is built from TRBV19 and TRBJ2-7, with TRBD1 identical over 7 bases. Germline CDR1 reads LNHDA; CDR2 reads SQIVND (reference sequence). V lost 1 base and J lost 1; bases outside the gene matches: 7. This CDR3 is 16 amino acids long. The CDR3 nucleotides are TGTGCCAGTAGTATAGGGGGGCTGGGACAGTCCTACGAGCAGTACTTC. This translates into CASSIGGLGQSYEQYF.

This chain connects TRBV7-9 to TRBJ2-7; 7 nucleotides line up with TRBD1. From germline, CDR1 is SEHNR and CDR2 FQNEAQ (reference sequence). The V and J ends lost 1 base and 3 bases, in that order; junction bases with no gene match: 12. The CDR3 has 17 residues. In nucleotides, the CDR3 is TGTGCCAGCAGCTTAGATTTAACCGGGACAGTTAACTACGAGCAGTACTTC. Translating it yields CASSLDLTGTVNYEQYF.

This chain links TRBV6-5 with TRBJ1-1; 8 bases are a match to TRBD1. The CDR3 runs to 14 residues. CDR1 MNHEY and CDR2 SVGAGI come from the germline V gene. Germline trimming cut 6 bases from V and 11 bases from J; bases unmatched to any gene: 14. DNA of the CDR3: TGTGCCAGCAGGGAGGACAGGGCCATAAGCGGGGCTTTCTTT. Its protein product is CASREDRAISGAFF.

V usage is TRBV5-1 and J usage is TRBJ1-5; TRBD1 is a possible D gene (5 bases). The germline CDR1 and CDR2 sequences are SGHRS and YFSETQ. This CDR3 comprises 14 residues. V lost 4 bases, J lost 6 bases, and 14 bases lay in between. In nucleotides, the CDR3 is TGCGCCAGCAGCCTGGAGGACGGGGGTCAGCCCCAGCATTTT. It yields the protein CASSLEDGGQPQHF. Using reference TRBV5-1 and TRBJ1-5 for the parts outside the CDR3, the full variable domain is KAGVTQTPRYLIKTRGQQVTLSCSPISGHRSVSWYQQTPGQGLQFLFEYFSETQRNKGNFPGRFSGRQFSNSRSEMNVSTLELGDSALYLCASSLEDGGQPQHFGDGTRLSIL.

The chain couples TRBV7-9 to TRBJ2-3; no firm D call. The CDR3 loop spans 12 amino acids. The germline V gene encodes CDR1 SEHNR and CDR2 FQNEAQ (reference sequence). V was shortened by 5 bases and J by 7 bases, with 10 bases between the two germline ends. The chain's CDR3 is CASSGLTNTQYF. CDR3 nucleotides: TGTGCCAGCAGCGGCCTGACCAATACGCAGTATTTT.

The CDR3 DNA sequence: TGTGCCAGCAGACTAACAGGGGGAAGCTCCTACGAGCAGTACTTC. This sequence encodes CASRLTGGSSYEQYF. The V call is TRBV14, the J call TRBJ2-7; 8 bases fit TRBD1. The J segment lost 0 bases and the V segment lost 6 bases, leaving 7 bases of the junction unmatched. The CDR3 totals 15 residues. Germline CDR1 reads SGHDN; CDR2 reads FVKESK.

The CDR3 sequence: CASSYSIAEAFF. CDR3 coding DNA: TGTGCCAGCAGTTACTCGATCGCTGAAGCTTTCTTT. V and J are TRBV6-5 and TRBJ1-1; D is ambiguous. CDR3 size: 12 residues. Germline values: CDR1 MNHEY, CDR2 SVGAGI. V lost 0 bases to trimming and J lost 6 bases, with 5 bases between them.

The genes are TRBV5-1 and TRBJ1-5; D unresolved. Trimming took off 2 bases at V and 5 bases at J, with 14 bases between the two ends. This CDR3 has 15 residues. The germline V gene has CDR1 SGHRS and CDR2 YFSETQ. The CDR3 DNA is TGCGCCAGCAGCTTTAGGCCAGGCGCTTATCAGCCCCAGCATTTT. Its translation is CASSFRPGAYQPQHF.

The chain has TRBV27 and TRBJ1-1; 8 nucleotides line up with TRBD1. Germline V gene data show CDR1 as MNHEY and CDR2 as SMNVEV (reference sequence). This CDR3 contains 14 residues. V lost 6 bases, J lost 10 bases, and 13 bases stayed unmatched. CDR3 DNA sequence: TGTGCCAGCAGCCCCTCAACAGGGGGGGCGGGAGCTTTCTTT. Amino acids: CASSPSTGGAGAFF.

The chain has TRBV23-1 and TRBJ2-6; no clear D. TRBV23-1 is an ORF; its function is uncertain. The CDR3 covers 19 residues. V lost 3 bases, J lost 1 base, and 19 bases lay in between. The CDR3 region has the DNA TGCGCCAGCAGTCAGCGCCGACCGGACCTCAGGTCTGGGGCCAACGTCCTGACTTTC. Protein sequence: CASSQRRPDLRSGANVLTF.

The CDR3 DNA reads TGTGCCAGCAGCCCTACGACGGGGAGGAACGAGCAGTACTTC. It yields the protein CASSPTTGRNEQYF. This chain connects TRBV3-1 (or the pseudogene TRBV3-2) to TRBJ2-7; D is perhaps TRBD2 (6 bases). Germline lookup yields CDR1 LGHDT and CDR2 YNNKEL (reference sequence). Trimming cost V 4 bases and J 5 bases, with 15 bases left between them. CDR3 length: 14 amino acids.

This clone was detected once. The rearrangement joins TRBV19 to TRBJ1-1; D is unclear. CDR1 and CDR2 from the germline V gene are LNHDA and SQIVND (reference sequence). CDR3 length equals 11 residues. Trimming took 11 bases from V and 3 from J, leaving 10 bases between them. CDR3 bases: TGTGCCGCGAGGGCATACACTGAAGCTTTCTTT. Its protein is CAARAYTEAFF.

This clone was observed a handful of times. This CDR3 reads CASSPSGSSYEQYF. CDR3 in DNA: TGTGCCAGCAGTCCCTCGGGCAGCTCCTACGAGCAGTACTTC. The chain uses TRBV7-8 and TRBJ2-7; D ambiguous. This CDR3 has 14 residues. Looked up from germline, CDR1 is SGHVS and CDR2 is FQNEAQ. V lost 6 bases and J 0 bases, leaving 12 bases between the germline ends.

This clone has a single count. The chain has TRBV5-1 and TRBJ1-3; unclear D gene. There are 15 residues in the CDR3. V lost 0 bases and J 0 bases, leaving 7 bases between the germline ends. Germline V lookup: CDR1 SGHRS, CDR2 YFSETQ. CDR3 amino acids: CASSLAVSSGNTIYF. The DNA for the CDR3 is TGCGCCAGCAGCTTGGCCGTTAGCTCTGGAAACACCATATATTTT.

J is TRBJ2-3 and V is TRBV7-9, with D possibly TRBD1 on 6 matching bases. Trimming took 1 base from V and 5 from J, leaving 13 bases between them. CDR1 and CDR2 from the germline V gene are SEHNR and FQNEAQ (reference sequence). This CDR3 is built from 15 residues. The CDR3 sequence is CASSLDGGGGDTQYF. The CDR3 coding sequence is TGTGCCAGCAGCTTAGATGGTGGGGGCGGAGATACGCAGTATTTT.

The gene calls are TRBV24-1 and TRBJ1-3; D uncertain. The CDR3 length is 15 residues. In germline, CDR1 is KGHDR, CDR2 SFDVKD. Trimming shortened V by 4 bases and J by 0 bases, and 9 bases separated the two germline ends. CDR3: CATSDVKSSGNTIYF. The CDR3 nucleotides read TGTGCCACCAGTGACGTCAAGAGCTCTGGAAACACCATATATTTT.

The count of this clone is one. This chain uses TRBV19 with TRBJ2-4; weak D call: TRBD2 (6 bases). The germline CDR1 and CDR2 sequences are LNHDA and SQIVND (reference sequence). The V end lost 7 bases, the J end lost 0 bases, and 16 bases lay between the germline ends. The CDR3 runs 16 residues. Written as DNA, the CDR3 is TGTGCCAGTACCATAGGGTGGGGACTAGCCAAAAACATTCAGTACTTC. This encodes CASTIGWGLAKNIQYF. The full variable domain, with the rest looked up from reference TRBV19 and TRBJ2-4, is DGGITQSPKYLFRKEGQNVTLSCEQNLNHDAMYWYRQDPGQGLRLIYYSQIVNDFQKGDIAEGYSVSREKKESFPLTVTSAQKNPTAFYLCASTIGWGLAKNIQYFGAGTRLSVL.

The chain carries TRBV4-3 and TRBJ2-5, with TRBD2 identical over 11 bases. Germline assignment: CDR1 LGHNA and CDR2 YSLEER. V lost 2 bases to trimming and J lost 4 bases; unmatched junction nucleotides: 9. This CDR3 is 17 amino acids long. This chain's CDR3 is CASSQTTSGEVIETQYF. The CDR3 nucleotides read TGCGCCAGCAGCCAAACGACTAGCGGGGAAGTGATAGAGACCCAGTACTTC.

The rearrangement uses TRBV5-1 and TRBJ2-5; the match to TRBD2 covers 11 bases. Germline CDR1 is SGHRS and CDR2 is YFSETQ. The CDR3 extends over 16 amino acids. V lost 2 bases, J lost 4 bases, and 7 bases stayed unmatched. The CDR3 spells CASSLGTSGFSETQYF. DNA of the CDR3: TGCGCCAGCAGCTTAGGGACTAGCGGATTCTCAGAGACCCAGTACTTC.

The chain employs TRBV19 and TRBJ2-1; possibly TRBD1 for D (5 bases). Trimming took 2 bases from V and 8 from J, leaving 10 bases between them. CDR1 LNHDA and CDR2 SQIVND come from the germline V gene (reference sequence). The CDR3 extends over 13 amino acids. CDR3 coding DNA: TGTGCCAGTAGTATAAGACAGCGAGATGAGCAGTTCTTC. This gives the protein CASSIRQRDEQFF. The entire variable domain, with the rest obtained from reference TRBV19 and TRBJ2-1, is as follows: DGGITQSPKYLFRKEGQNVTLSCEQNLNHDAMYWYRQDPGQGLRLIYYSQIVNDFQKGDIAEGYSVSREKKESFPLTVTSAQKNPTAFYLCASSIRQRDEQFFGPGTRLTVL.

In its sample, this clone was seen once. The gene calls are TRBV5-5 and TRBJ1-3; a weak D match, TRBD1 (6 bases). The CDR3 extends over 16 amino acids. Germline values: CDR1 SGHKS, CDR2 YYEKEE (reference sequence). The ends were cut back, 0 bases at V and 8 bases at J, with 18 bases in the middle. CDR3 residues: CASSLDLPGVVDTIYF. As DNA, the CDR3 is TGTGCCAGCAGCTTGGATCTTCCAGGGGTGGTAGACACCATATATTTT.

Only a few counts were recorded for this clone. V is TRBV3-1 (or the pseudogene TRBV3-2) and J is TRBJ2-7; no firm D call. Germline loops: CDR1 LGHDT, CDR2 YNNKEL (reference sequence). The CDR3 consists of 14 residues. V was trimmed by 2 bases and J by 2 bases, leaving 10 bases between them. CDR3 amino acids: CASSQNGLTYEQYF. CDR3 coding DNA: TGTGCCAGCAGCCAAAACGGGCTGACCTACGAGCAGTACTTC.

The rearrangement uses TRBV3-1 (or the pseudogene TRBV3-2) and TRBJ1-1; possible D gene TRBD1, 6 bases. Germline assignment: CDR1 LGHDT and CDR2 YNNKEL (reference sequence). V lost 6 bases, J lost 2 bases, and 10 bases lay in between. The CDR3 has 13 residues. The CDR3 loop is CASRGGVNTEAFF. CDR3 DNA sequence: TGTGCCAGCAGAGGGGGGGTCAACACTGAAGCTTTCTTT.

The sample holds a few counts of this clone. The genes are TRBV30 and TRBJ1-1; 7 bases fit TRBD1. In germline, CDR1 is GTSNPN, CDR2 SVGIG (reference sequence). Trimming removed 4 bases from V and 5 bases from J; junction bases left unmatched: 10. There are 14 residues in the CDR3. The CDR3 coding sequence is TGTGCCTGGACCCTAGGGGGCGCCGGGACTGAAGCTTTCTTT. This sequence encodes CAWTLGGAGTEAFF.

V usage is TRBV9 and J usage is TRBJ2-7; D gene unclear. The germline V gene has CDR1 SGDLS and CDR2 YYNGEE. The CDR3 has 14 residues. V was clipped by 0 bases and J by 4 bases, with 11 bases between them. This CDR3 is CASSVGQSTYEQYF. DNA of the CDR3: TGTGCCAGCAGCGTAGGACAAAGTACTTACGAGCAGTACTTC.

The V gene is TRBV19, the J gene TRBJ2-2, with D possibly being TRBD2 (6 bases). Trimming removed 5 bases from V and 7 bases from J, with 14 bases in between. Germline CDR1 is LNHDA and CDR2 is SQIVND (reference sequence). The CDR3 spans 14 residues. The CDR3 nucleotides are TGTGCCAGTAGTGCGGGACCTCCCGGCGGGGAGCTGTTTTTT. Amino acids: CASSAGPPGGELFF.

The chain employs TRBV7-6 and TRBJ2-5; 9 nucleotides match TRBD2. V lost 6 bases and J lost 5; bases outside the gene matches: 19. Germline V CDR1 and CDR2: SGHVS, FNYEAQ. The CDR3 is 18 amino acids. CDR3 residues: CASRNPVDGRGGPETQYF. In DNA form, the CDR3 reads TGTGCCAGCAGAAATCCTGTCGACGGGCGGGGGGGCCCGGAGACCCAGTACTTC. The variable domain in full, completed from reference TRBV7-6 and TRBJ2-5, reads GAGVSQSPRYKVTKRGQDVALRCDPISGHVSLYWYRQALGQGPEFLTYFNYEAQQDKSGLPNDRFSAERPEGSISTLTIQRTEQRDSAMYRCASRNPVDGRGGPETQYFGPGTRLLVL.

The chain links TRBV5-1 to TRBJ2-2, with 7 bases identical to TRBD2. CDR1 SGHRS and CDR2 YFSETQ come from the germline V gene. This CDR3 comprises 15 residues. Losses at the gene ends were 6 bases for V and 1 base for J; bases not matched to a gene: 6. The CDR3 sequence is CASKGLAENTGELFF. The CDR3 coding sequence is TGCGCCAGCAAGGGGCTAGCGGAGAACACCGGGGAGCTGTTTTTT.